The TCR beta chain under discussion was sequenced for a study of T cell responses to AZD1222 COVID-19 vaccine. Study outcomes and limitations: Just six AZD1222 recipients were seropositive at baseline.

Trimming at V came to 3 bases and at J to 6 bases, leaving 6 bases not matched to a gene. The V gene's germline CDR1 is SGHAT and CDR2 FQNNGV. The CDR3 totals 16 residues. A remark on this clone: Its antigen is not known.

Libraries were prepared by immunoSEQ multiplex PCR; TCRdb keeps only in-frame clonotypes and omits some of them. In the table there are 83,000 or so clones, 85% to 90% of which are singletons. This clonotype was sampled from an adult who received the AZD1222 COVID-19 vaccine. The J gene is TRBJ2-5, the V gene TRBV11-2, with TRBD2 identical over 14 bases. The sequencing here drew on peripheral blood, taken 28 days after the second AZD1222 dose. The CDR3 sequence is CASSLGLAGAAQTQYF. DNA for the CDR3: TGTGCCAGCAGCTTGGGACTAGCGGGAGCAGCTCAGACCCAGTACTTC.